This is a list of T cell receptor beta chains from one sample in a study of cytomegalovirus exposure and HLA in healthy donors. TCRdb's copy holds only in-frame clones and misses some; the assay was immunoSEQ multiplex PCR. The sample contains roughly 170,000 clones, roughly 85% of which appear only once. The sequencing input was PBMCs. The receptor set was obtained from a man between 25 and 39 years old in good health and CMV-seronegative. CDR3s include the opening cysteine and the closing phenylalanine or tryptophan. Each record gives: J gene, D gene, clone size, V gene, CDR3 protein, CDR3 DNA. A D gene is named only where the DNA matches it firmly. Clone sizes are given selectively: once, few, many, or a class where the clone is expanded.

TRBJ2-3	TRBD2	once	TRBV27	CASSLAPGLSTDTQYF	TGTGCCAGCAGTTTAGCCCCGGGACTAAGCACAGATACGCAGTATTTT
TRBJ1-4	-	-	TRBV30	CAAKHGRTNEKLFF	TGTGCCGCCAAACACGGGAGAACTAATGAAAAACTGTTTTTT
TRBJ1-1	-	few	TRBV19	CASSTFRTLNTEAFF	TGTGCCAGTAGTACCTTTCGGACACTGAACACTGAAGCTTTCTTT
TRBJ1-1	TRBD1	few	TRBV10-1	CASSSGGRTEAFF	TGCGCCAGCAGTTCAGGGGGGAGGACTGAAGCTTTCTTT
TRBJ2-7	-	-	TRBV19	CASSESLGSGSYEQYF	TGTGCCAGTAGTGAGAGTCTGGGCAGCGGATCCTACGAGCAGTACTTC
TRBJ2-5	TRBD2	-	TRBV28	CASSPSAGGLRQETQYF	TGTGCCAGCAGTCCTTCAGCGGGGGGTCTACGCCAAGAGACCCAGTACTTC
TRBJ2-7	-	few	TRBV5-6	CASSLRGKFYEQYF	TGTGCCAGCAGCTTGCGGGGGAAGTTCTACGAGCAGTACTTC
TRBJ2-2	-	-	TRBV18	CASSPIPGADTGELFF	TGTGCCAGCTCACCAATTCCTGGGGCGGACACCGGGGAGCTGTTTTTT
TRBJ2-7	TRBD1	-	TRBV6-1	CASSGAGTGDREQYF	TGTGCCAGCAGTGGGGCCGGGACAGGGGACCGGGAGCAGTACTTC
TRBJ1-1	-	-	TRBV9	CASSFRGQGAEAFF	TGTGCCAGCAGCTTCAGGGGCCAGGGTGCTGAAGCTTTCTTT
TRBJ1-6	TRBD1	-	TRBV5-1	CASSLNPGQGGDSPLHF	TGCGCCAGCAGCTTAAATCCCGGACAGGGAGGCGATTCACCCCTCCACTTT
TRBJ1-1	-	few	TRBV10-3	CAISVGGTEAFF	TGTGCCATCAGTGTCGGAGGAACTGAAGCTTTCTTT
TRBJ2-2	-	-	TRBV6-4	CASSAQGRGTGELFF	TGTGCCAGCAGTGCCCAGGGGCGCGGCACCGGGGAGCTGTTTTTT
TRBJ2-2	-	few	TRBV5-1	CASSLVSGGLNTGELFF	TGCGCCAGCAGCTTGGTTTCTGGGGGCCTGAACACCGGGGAGCTGTTTTTT
TRBJ1-5	-	few	TRBV2	CASSVRGLGGYSNQPQHF	TGTGCCAGCAGTGTACGAGGTCTGGGGGGATATAGCAATCAGCCCCAGCATTTT
TRBJ2-7	TRBD1	-	TRBV7-9	CASSPPGTGPRFEQYF	TGTGCCAGCAGCCCACCTGGGACAGGGCCTCGGTTTGAGCAGTACTTC
TRBJ2-1	TRBD1	-	TRBV6-5	CASSPGGGVYNEQFF	TGTGCCAGCAGTCCAGGGGGCGGGGTCTACAATGAGCAGTTCTTC
TRBJ2-7	-	-	TRBV6-5	CASRAATSQYF	TGTGCCAGCAGGGCGGCGACGAGCCAGTACTTC
TRBJ2-3	-	-	TRBV19	CASNAPQGTQYF	TGTGCCAGTAACGCCCCACAGGGTACGCAGTATTTT
TRBJ2-7	TRBD2	-	TRBV4-1	CASSPSGGSYEQYF	TGCGCCAGCAGCCCTAGCGGGGGGTCCTACGAGCAGTACTTC